This T cell receptor (beta chain) comes out of a study of OX40 agonist ivuxolimab in advanced cancers. Study-wide points: The authors also found low normalized T-cell clonal expansion in some nonresponders.

A word on this clone: No antigen is known for it.

Sequencing was performed with immunoSEQ multiplex PCR; in TCRdb, only in-frame clones are kept and a portion is missing. The sample lists about 83,000 clones; around 84% were seen once. CDR1 and CDR2 from the germline V gene are MDHEN and SYDVKM. The CDR3 length is 17 residues. The V end lost 2 bases, the J end lost 5 bases, and 19 bases lay between the germline ends. The sequencing here drew on CD4+ or CD8+ T cells sorted from blood, taken in a trial of the OX40 agonist ivuxolimab. This sequence joins TRBV28 and TRBJ1-5, with D hard to call. The receptor was isolated from an adult with an advanced solid tumor such as melanoma, head and neck, liver or kidney cancer. CDR3 in DNA: TGTGCCAGCAGTTTAAACTTGGAGATCCGTCGTTATCAGCCCCAGCATTTT. Translation gives CASSLNLEIRRYQPQHF.